This T cell receptor (beta chain) was observed in a study of T cells expressing NK-cell markers. Study-wide results and caveats: Also leading the CD3+CD56-NKG2C+ fraction in several donors were these clonotypes. Questions lingered over whether expanded NKG2C+ T cell clones were HCMV-specific.

Remarks on this clonotype: Its antigen is as yet unknown.

From its re-call of the 5' RACE reads, TCRdb lists each CDR3 protein once, without DNA. Its clone listing holds some 600,000 distinct CDR3 sequences. Germline CDR1 SGHAT, CDR2 FQNNGV. This CDR3 region has 16 residues. The chain is built from TRBV11-2 and TRBJ1-5. This clonotype was sampled from a young man in good health. Sample: blood T cells: a sorted CD56 or NKG2C T cell subset, CD4+ or CD8+ T cells, or bulk PBMC T cells (not recorded which). Here the CDR3 reads CASSPGMAYSNQPQHF.